This T cell receptor (beta chain) was obtained from a study of CD8+ T cells in alopecia areata. Study-wide context: Treated patients swallowed 5 to 10 mg of oral tofacitinib twice daily. Tofacitinib continued for 6 to 18 months and was then withheld for 6 months.

TCR sequencing used cDNA made by reverse transcription of extracted RNA. The assay was immunoSEQ multiplex PCR, and TCRdb's table has in-frame clones only and misses some. The data show roughly 180,000 clones, more than 60% seen once. General study results and limits: In lesional scalp, particularly from alopecia totalis/universalis, clonality was higher than in normal scalp.

The CDR3 has 15 residues. V lost 1 base, J lost 7 bases, and 16 bases lay in between. CDR1 is MGHRA and CDR2 is YSYEKL in the germline V gene. As part of sample collection, lesional scalp punch biopsies and peripheral blood were taken from alopecia areata patients. As for this clone: The antigen is undetermined.

The rearrangement joins TRBV4-1 to TRBJ1-2; unclear D gene. The receptor's source is a human donor with alopecia areata. Sequencing used CD4+ T cells sorted from blood, obtained at week 0. The CDR3 region has the DNA TGCGCCAGCAGCCAAGTCAGCGGGGAGCTCGGTGGCTACACCTTC. Its protein product is CASSQVSGELGGYTF.